This record concerns one TCR beta chain sequence. V lost 4 bases and J 3 bases, leaving 17 bases between the germline ends. CDR1 SGHRS and CDR2 YFSETQ come from the germline V gene. The CDR3 runs to 16 residues. This sample is drawn from a study of blood T cell repertoires in COVID-19. The study assigned cohorts using participant-reported clinical history. In Cohort 3, a recovered donor had either two negative PCRs, clearance, or symptom resolution. Repertoires were generated with immunoSEQ multiplex PCR, while TCRdb's copy carries only in-frame clones and drops some. The sample lists about 350,000 clones, more than 75% occurring once.

The material sequenced was PBMCs or T cells enriched from blood (not recorded which). V and J are TRBV5-1 and TRBJ2-4, with D possibly TRBD2 on 5 matching bases. The receptor comes from a woman aged 25 to 39 who had recovered from COVID-19. CDR3 amino acids: CASSPGGRIYKNIQYF. As DNA, the CDR3 is TGCGCCAGCAGCCCTGGCGGGCGGATCTACAAAAACATTCAGTACTTC. The full variable domain, with the rest looked up from reference TRBV5-1 and TRBJ2-4, is KAGVTQTPRYLIKTRGQQVTLSCSPISGHRSVSWYQQTPGQGLQFLFEYFSETQRNKGNFPGRFSGRQFSNSRSEMNVSTLELGDSALYLCASSPGGRIYKNIQYFGAGTRLSVL.